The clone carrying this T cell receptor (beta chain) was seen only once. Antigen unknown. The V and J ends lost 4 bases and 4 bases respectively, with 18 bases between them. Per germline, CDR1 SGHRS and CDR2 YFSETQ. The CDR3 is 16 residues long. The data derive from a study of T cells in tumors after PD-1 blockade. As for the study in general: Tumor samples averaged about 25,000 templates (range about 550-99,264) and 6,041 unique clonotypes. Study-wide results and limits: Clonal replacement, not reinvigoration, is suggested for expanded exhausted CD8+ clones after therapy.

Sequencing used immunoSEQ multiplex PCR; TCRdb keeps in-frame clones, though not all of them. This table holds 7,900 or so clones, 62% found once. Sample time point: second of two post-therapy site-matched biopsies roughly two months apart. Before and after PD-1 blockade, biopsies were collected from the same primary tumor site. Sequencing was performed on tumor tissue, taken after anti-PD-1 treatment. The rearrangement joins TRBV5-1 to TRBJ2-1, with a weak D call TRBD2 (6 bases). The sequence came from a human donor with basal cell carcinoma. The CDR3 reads CASSRAGSTSYNEQFF. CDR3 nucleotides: TGCGCCAGCAGCCGGGCGGGATCCACTTCGTACAATGAGCAGTTCTTC.